Shown below are 26 T cell receptor beta chains from a single sample sequenced in a study of T cells in Graves' hyperthyroidism and ophthalmopathy (dated by TCRdb to the late 2010s). Receptors were amplified or captured by multiplex PCR. TCRdb records Illumina HiSeq 2000 as the sequencer. The TCR beta CDR3 regions were amplified from RNA transcripts. For the first round of RT-PCR on the TCR CDR3, the HTBI primer set was used together with the Qiagen OneStep RT-PCR kit. TCRdb passed the public sequencing reads through fastp at Q25 and MiXCR, retaining productive beta sequences. Here each entry gathers all rows of one CDR3 protein and keeps the most common genes and DNA. Recorded for this sample are over 250,000 distinct CDR3 sequences; 25% of them occurred a single time. The top ten hold about 30% of the sample. The sequenced sample was blood. Source of these receptors: a man aged 35 to 55 with Graves' hyperthyroidism that later progressed to Graves' ophthalmopathy.

This clonotype has ten or more counts. The V and J genes are TRBV5-1 and TRBJ2-4; 9 nucleotides agree with TRBD1. The V segment lost 0 bases and the J segment 6 bases; nucleotides outside the gene matches: 13. In germline, CDR1 is SGHRS, CDR2 YFSETQ. CDR3 length: 18 residues. The chain's CDR3 is CASSLGTTGTGNGNIQYF. The CDR3 DNA reads TGCGCCAGCAGCTTGGGAACTACCGGGACAGGGAATGGAAACATTCAGTACTTC. The whole variable domain, filled in from reference TRBV5-1 and TRBJ2-4, reads KAGVTQTPRYLIKTRGQQVTLSCSPISGHRSVSWYQQTPGQGLQFLFEYFSETQRNKGNFPGRFSGRQFSNSRSEMNVSTLELGDSALYLCASSLGTTGTGNGNIQYFGAGTRLSVL.

Ten or more counts support this clonotype. This chain joins TRBV3-1 and TRBJ1-1; D not resolved. V was trimmed by 4 bases and J by 5 bases, leaving 14 bases between them. This CDR3 spans 14 amino acids. In germline, CDR1 is LGHDT, CDR2 YNNKEL (reference sequence). The CDR3 sequence is CASSRLGGNTEAFF. CDR3 DNA: TGTGCCAGCAGCCGCCTGGGAGGGAATACTGAAGCTTTCTTT. The variable domain in full, with the rest retrieved from reference TRBV3-1 and TRBJ1-1, is DTAVSQTPKYLVTQMGNDKSIKCEQNLGHDTMYWYKQDSKKFLKIMFSYNNKELIINETVPNRFSPKSPDKAHLNLHINSLELGDSAVYFCASSRLGGNTEAFFGQGTRLTVV.

This clonotype was recorded at least ten times. The rearrangement uses TRBV6-5 and TRBJ2-7; D remains ambiguous. From germline, CDR1 is MNHEY and CDR2 SVGAGI. The CDR3 has 13 amino acids. The germline V and J ends were trimmed by 7 bases and 2 bases, with 12 bases remaining between them. In DNA form, the CDR3 reads TGTGCCAGCACCACACGGAGTACCTACGAGCAGTACTTC. Translated, it gives CASTTRSTYEQYF.

V gene TRBV10-3 combines with J gene TRBJ1-1; D is uncertain. Per germline, CDR1 ENHRY and CDR2 SYGVKD. V was cut by 4 bases and J by 2 bases, with 8 bases left in between. The CDR3 consists of 13 residues. The CDR3 DNA is TGTGCCATCAGTGGTTCATTTAACACTGAAGCTTTCTTT. Its protein is CAISGSFNTEAFF.

This clonotype has a handful of counts. The chain joins TRBV12-3 or TRBV12-4 to TRBJ2-1; TRBD1 aligns across 9 bases. The ends lost 6 bases at V and 2 bases at J; junction bases unmatched: 8. CDR3 length: 16 residues. CDR3 DNA sequence: TGTGCCAGCAGGATCGGACAGGGGAAGACCTACAATGAGCAGTTCTTC. It translates to CASRIGQGKTYNEQFF.

This clonotype was observed many times. The J gene is TRBJ2-7, the V gene TRBV20-1; D not certain. Germline assignment: CDR1 DFQATT and CDR2 SNEGSKA (reference sequence). The CDR3 has 11 amino acids. Trimming removed 7 bases from V and 9 bases from J, with 16 bases in between. CDR3 bases: TGCAGTGGTACCACTACTACGGTGCAGTACTTC. Protein sequence: CSGTTTTVQYF.

This clonotype was observed at least ten times. V and J are TRBV30 and TRBJ1-1; tentative D call: TRBD1 (6 bases). From germline, CDR1 is GTSNPN and CDR2 SVGIG (reference sequence). The V end was cut by 0 bases, the J end by 1 base, with 6 bases between. The CDR3 sequence is 13 residues long. For the CDR3, the DNA is TGTGCCTGGAGTGTACAGGGGAACACTGAAGCTTTCTTT. This encodes CAWSVQGNTEAFF.

This chain links TRBV12-3 or TRBV12-4 with TRBJ1-2; a possible D gene is TRBD1 (5 bases). CDR3 length: 12 residues. V gave up 3 bases and J gave up 8 bases, with 10 bases separating them. This CDR3 is CASSFGGAGYTF. The CDR3 region has the DNA TGTGCCAGCAGTTTTGGAGGGGCAGGCTACACCTTC.

Many counts were recorded for this clonotype. This sequence joins TRBV19 and TRBJ1-1; D gene ambiguous. Germline V gives CDR1 LNHDA, CDR2 SQIVND (reference sequence). The CDR3 extends over 14 amino acids. V lost 5 bases and J lost 1, with 11 bases in between. The CDR3 DNA sequence: TGTGCCAGTAGTCCCCCGACTCAGAACACTGAAGCTTTCTTT. This sequence encodes CASSPPTQNTEAFF.

This clonotype was seen at least ten times. The CDR3: CASSFGFHRGLDNYGYTF. The CDR3 DNA sequence: TGTGCCAGCAGCTTCGGGTTTCACAGGGGACTTGACAACTATGGCTACACCTTC. V and J are TRBV11-2 and TRBJ1-2, with 7 bases fitting TRBD1. The CDR3 spans 18 residues. V trimming: 3 bases; J trimming: 2 bases; junction bases outside the gene matches: 15. Germline V gene data show CDR1 as SGHAT and CDR2 as FQNNGV.

This clonotype turned up a few times. The rearrangement links TRBV20-1 to TRBJ2-5; TRBD2 aligns across 11 bases. The CDR3 extends over 13 amino acids. Per germline, CDR1 DFQATT and CDR2 SNEGSKA (reference sequence). Unmatched junction bases numbered 4, after V lost 6 bases and J lost 4 bases. CDR3: CSARTSGLETQYF. The CDR3 nucleotides are TGCAGTGCAAGGACTAGCGGGTTAGAGACCCAGTACTTC.

At least ten counts were recorded for this clonotype. The chain joins TRBV5-1 to TRBJ2-5; TRBD1 might be the D (7 bases). Trimming took off 4 bases at V and 5 bases at J, with 15 bases between the two ends. The CDR3 totals 14 residues. The V gene's germline CDR1 is SGHRS and CDR2 YFSETQ. The CDR3 region is CASSPTTGRETQYF. As DNA, the CDR3 is TGCGCCAGCAGCCCTACGACAGGGAGGGAGACCCAGTACTTC.

This clonotype was counted many times. The gene calls are TRBV29-1 and TRBJ2-7; 9 positions match TRBD1. There are 12 residues in the CDR3. Per germline, CDR1 SQVTM and CDR2 ANQGSEA. The V gene end was trimmed by 6 bases and the J gene end by 3 bases; junction bases not matched to a gene: 3. The CDR3: CSVAGQGYEQYF. The CDR3 coding sequence is TGCAGCGTGGCGGGACAGGGCTACGAGCAGTACTTC.

This clonotype was counted at least ten times. The chain combines TRBV7-8 with TRBJ2-4, with 9 bases identical to TRBD2. Germline CDR1 and CDR2: SGHVS and FQNEAQ. The junction had 9 bases not matched to a gene; V was cut back by 5 bases and J by 7 bases. This CDR3 is 15 amino acids long. CDR3 bases: TGTGCCAGCAGCCCCGTTTCAGCGGGAGGCAACATTCAGTACTTC. Protein product: CASSPVSAGGNIQYF. The full variable domain, with the rest looked up from reference TRBV7-8 and TRBJ2-4, is GAGVSQSPRYKVAKRGQDVALRCDPISGHVSLFWYQQALGQGPEFLTYFQNEAQLDKSGLPSDRFFAERPEGSVSTLKIQRTQQEDSAVYLCASSPVSAGGNIQYFGAGTRLSVL.

This clonotype was detected only once. The chain is built from TRBV12-3 or TRBV12-4 and TRBJ2-5; 8 bases fit TRBD1. The CDR3 length is 14 residues. V lost 2 bases to trimming and J lost 5 bases; unmatched junction nucleotides: 4. The CDR3 bases are TGTGCCAGCAGTTTAACACAGGGGGTCGAGACCCAGTACTTC. The encoded protein is CASSLTQGVETQYF.

The chain employs TRBV12-3 or TRBV12-4 and TRBJ1-2; 7 nucleotides line up with TRBD1. The CDR3 runs 13 residues. The junction had 4 bases not matched to a gene; V was cut back by 6 bases and J by 3 bases. DNA for the CDR3: TGTGCCAGCAGATATACAGGGGACTATGGCTACACCTTC. Amino acids: CASRYTGDYGYTF.

The genes are TRBV12-3 or TRBV12-4 and TRBJ2-6; 9 nucleotides align to TRBD1. This CDR3 spans 17 amino acids. V dropped 7 bases and J dropped 0; count of bases not matched to a gene: 7. The CDR3 loop reads CASNPGQGFSGANVLTF. The CDR3 nucleotides read TGTGCCAGCAACCCGGGACAGGGATTCTCTGGGGCCAACGTCCTGACTTTC.

The chain carries TRBV15 and TRBJ1-2, with a possible D match to TRBD1 (5 bases). This CDR3 spans 16 amino acids. Germline V gene data show CDR1 as LNHNV and CDR2 as YYDKDF (reference sequence). Trimming took 0 bases from V and 4 from J, leaving 15 bases between them. CDR3 DNA sequence: TGTGCCACCAGCAGAGATCAATCCCCCACAGGCTATGGCTACACCTTC. Protein product: CATSRDQSPTGYGYTF. The full variable domain, with the rest looked up from reference TRBV15 and TRBJ1-2, is DAMVIQNPRYQVTQFGKPVTLSCSQTLNHNVMYWYQQKSSQAPKLLFHYYDKDFNNEADTPDNFQSRRPNTSFCFLDIRSPGLGDTAMYLCATSRDQSPTGYGYTFGSGTRLTVV.

The table lists this clonotype with many counts. This rearrangement joins TRBV15 to TRBJ2-5; 9 positions agree with TRBD1. The CDR3 extends over 14 amino acids. Germline values: CDR1 LNHNV, CDR2 YYDKDF (reference sequence). The V and J ends lost 5 bases and 1 base, in that order; junction bases with no gene match: 2. The CDR3 loop reads CATSGGQGQETQYF. The CDR3 DNA sequence: TGTGCCACCAGCGGGGGACAGGGCCAAGAGACCCAGTACTTC.

This clonotype was counted ten times or more. The chain couples TRBV2 to TRBJ2-2; D is undetermined. This CDR3 is built from 14 residues. The germline V gene encodes CDR1 SNHLY and CDR2 FYNNEI. The V end lost 11 bases, the J end lost 6 bases, and 19 bases lay between the germline ends. The CDR3 region has the DNA TGTGCCGGCACGATGGGTTATCCATCCGGGGAGCTGTTTTTT. This encodes CAGTMGYPSGELFF.

This clonotype was recorded many times. The chain uses TRBV6-5 and TRBJ1-1, with 11 bases matching TRBD1. The CDR3 extends over 14 amino acids. J gave up 5 bases and V 2 bases, and 1 base lay outside the gene matches. Per the germline V gene, CDR1 is MNHEY and CDR2 is SVGAGI. In DNA, the CDR3 is TGTGCCAGCAGTTACAGGGACAGGGGGACTGAAGCTTTCTTT. It yields the protein CASSYRDRGTEAFF.

Many counts were recorded for this clonotype. CDR3 region: CATSRVKRSNTGELFF. CDR3 DNA sequence: TGTGCCACCAGCAGAGTGAAGCGGAGTAACACCGGGGAGCTGTTTTTT. This sequence joins TRBV15 and TRBJ2-2, with a possible D match to TRBD2 (5 bases). Germline CDR1 and CDR2: LNHNV and YYDKDF (reference sequence). The CDR3 is 16 amino acids. The ends were cut back, 1 base at V and 2 bases at J, with 11 bases in the middle. The full variable domain, rest sourced from reference TRBV15 and TRBJ2-2, is DAMVIQNPRYQVTQFGKPVTLSCSQTLNHNVMYWYQQKSSQAPKLLFHYYDKDFNNEADTPDNFQSRRPNTSFCFLDIRSPGLGDTAMYLCATSRVKRSNTGELFFGEGSRLTVL.

At least ten counts were recorded for this clonotype. This chain links TRBV5-1 with TRBJ2-3; tentatively, D is TRBD2 (5 bases). The V gene lost 0 bases and the J gene lost 2 bases, with 13 bases spanning the gap. The CDR3 covers 16 residues. CDR1 is SGHRS, CDR2 YFSETQ, per germline. The CDR3 loop is CASSLDGNLHTDTQYF. The CDR3 region has the DNA TGCGCCAGCAGCTTGGACGGGAACCTCCACACAGATACGCAGTATTTT. The variable domain in full, completed from reference TRBV5-1 and TRBJ2-3, reads KAGVTQTPRYLIKTRGQQVTLSCSPISGHRSVSWYQQTPGQGLQFLFEYFSETQRNKGNFPGRFSGRQFSNSRSEMNVSTLELGDSALYLCASSLDGNLHTDTQYFGPGTRLTVL.

The table lists this clonotype with many counts. The rearrangement uses TRBV10-3 and TRBJ2-1; D not certain. This CDR3 is 13 amino acids long. Germline CDR1 ENHRY, CDR2 SYGVKD. Trimming removed 1 base at V and 8 bases at J, with 9 bases between. The chain's CDR3 is CAISELRGDEQFF. Here the CDR3 DNA reads TGTGCCATCAGTGAGTTGCGAGGAGATGAGCAGTTCTTC.

Ten or more counts support this clonotype. V usage is TRBV6-1 and J usage is TRBJ1-1, with 7 bases that match TRBD1. Losses at the gene ends were 2 bases for V and 7 bases for J; bases not matched to a gene: 7. Germline lookup yields CDR1 MNHNS and CDR2 SASEGT. The CDR3 extends over 14 amino acids. CDR3 bases: TGTGCCAGCAGTGAAAACAGGGGCTCCCGTGAAGCTTTCTTT. Encoded protein: CASSENRGSREAFF.

This clonotype was seen repeatedly, ten times or more. The rearrangement links TRBV13 to TRBJ2-4, with TRBD2 matching over 14 bases. Germline-derived CDR1 and CDR2 are PRHDT and FYEKMQ (reference sequence). Trimming removed 3 bases from V and 1 base from J; junction bases left unmatched: 11. CDR3 length: 20 residues. The CDR3 loop reads CASSFTGTSGRIRAKNIQYF. The DNA of the CDR3 is TGTGCCAGCAGCTTCACCGGGACTAGCGGGAGAATAAGGGCCAAAAACATTCAGTACTTC.